These T cell receptor beta chains were read from a single sample in a study of OX40 agonist ivuxolimab in advanced cancers. Libraries were prepared by immunoSEQ multiplex PCR; TCRdb keeps only in-frame clonotypes and omits some of them. The table lists fewer than 55,000 clones, more than 75% of them singletons. The material sequenced was CD4+ or CD8+ T cells sorted from blood, taken in a trial of the OX40 agonist ivuxolimab. The receptors stem from an adult with an advanced solid tumor such as melanoma, head and neck, liver or kidney cancer. Each CDR3 is given without its conserved first and last residue.

j_call,v_call,cdr3_aa
TRBJ2-7,TRBV28,ASSPPGTSGSRGEQY
TRBJ1-2,TRBV4-1,ASSHTPRGRDYGYT
TRBJ2-3,TRBV2,ASSGFAGSRTDTQY
TRBJ2-7,TRBV4-3,ASSQDPPSGRLNEQY
TRBJ1-2,TRBV6-5,ASSYQTGGDYGYT
TRBJ1-1,TRBV27,ASSLRVSNTEAF
TRBJ1-1,TRBV28,ASSLTLLNTEAF
TRBJ2-6,TRBV6-4,ASSENTGTASSGANVLT
TRBJ2-1,TRBV27,ASSFRGVKDEQF
TRBJ1-1,TRBV7-2,ASSLAQGLLTEAF
.,TRBV27,ASSWRDPSYEQY
TRBJ2-5,TRBV28,ASRGQIQETQY
TRBJ2-7,TRBV30,AWRERTGSYEQY
TRBJ1-1,TRBV2,ASILLSKNTEAF
TRBJ2-3,TRBV5-1,ASSFTSGGPSTDTQY
TRBJ2-7,TRBV29-1,SVERGSSYEQY